The next 17 T cell receptor beta chains were all read from a single sample in a study of T cell responses to AZD1222 COVID-19 vaccine. Here immunoSEQ multiplex PCR was the method, and the copy in TCRdb shows in-frame clones only, minus some. The table has 150,000 to 200,000 clones, 92% seen once. This specimen consisted of peripheral blood, obtained 28 days after the second AZD1222 dose. The receptors stem from an adult who received the AZD1222 COVID-19 vaccine.

V usage is TRBV5-1 and J usage is TRBJ1-2; D uncertain. Trimming took off 0 bases at V and 6 bases at J, with 12 bases between the two ends. The CDR3 spans 14 residues. CDR1 and CDR2 from the germline V gene are SGHRS and YFSETQ. CDR3 DNA: TGCGCCAGCAGCTTGGCCGGGAAGGGCGATGGCTACACCTTC. Translation: CASSLAGKGDGYTF. The variable domain in full, completed from reference TRBV5-1 and TRBJ1-2, reads KAGVTQTPRYLIKTRGQQVTLSCSPISGHRSVSWYQQTPGQGLQFLFEYFSETQRNKGNFPGRFSGRQFSNSRSEMNVSTLELGDSALYLCASSLAGKGDGYTFGSGTRLTVV.

This clone was found once. The chain carries TRBV30 and TRBJ1-2; D is perhaps TRBD1 (6 bases). This CDR3 has 13 residues. Germline V gene lookup returns CDR1 GTSNPN and CDR2 SVGIG (reference sequence). The V end lost 5 bases, the J end lost 4 bases, and 14 bases lay between the germline ends. CDR3 residues: CAWCLGGLYGYTF. The CDR3 DNA reads TGTGCCTGGTGCCTCGGGGGGCTCTATGGCTACACCTTC.

The rearrangement uses TRBV9 and TRBJ1-6, with D unclear. The CDR3 extends over 14 amino acids. V was clipped by 4 bases and J by 7 bases, with 12 bases between them. In germline, CDR1 is SGDLS, CDR2 YYNGEE. Here the CDR3 DNA reads TGTGCCAGCAGCCTAGGAGCTGGAAATTCACCCCTCCACTTT. Protein sequence: CASSLGAGNSPLHF.

This rearrangement joins TRBV6-1 to TRBJ1-2; D is possibly TRBD1 (6 bases). Germline-derived CDR1 and CDR2 are MNHNS and SASEGT. The CDR3 length is 16 residues. Trimming cost V 4 bases and J 4 bases, with 19 bases left between them. The CDR3 coding sequence is TGTGCCAGCAGTGGCTACAGGGAAGGGGCTAGCTATGGCTACACCTTC. Protein product: CASSGYREGASYGYTF.

The rearrangement joins TRBV5-6 to TRBJ1-5, with 7 nucleotides matching TRBD1. CDR1 is SGHDT, CDR2 YYEEEE, per germline. With 0 bases clipped from V and 9 bases from J, the junction kept 9 bases outside the gene matches. The CDR3 has 15 residues. DNA of the CDR3: TGTGCCAGCAGCTTGGGGGGGACAGTAGGATCGCCCCAGCATTTT. Amino acid sequence: CASSLGGTVGSPQHF.

The chain recombines TRBV2 with TRBJ1-1; no clear D. Germline CDR1 is SNHLY and CDR2 is FYNNEI. Trimming removed 4 bases at V and 0 bases at J, with 12 bases between. The CDR3 sequence is 15 residues long. The CDR3 loop is CASSVYRGMNTEAFF. The CDR3 bases are TGTGCCAGCAGTGTCTACCGGGGTATGAACACTGAAGCTTTCTTT.

The CDR3 is CASTILKTLNEKLFF. The CDR3 DNA sequence: TGTGCCAGCACCATCCTAAAGACTCTTAATGAAAAACTGTTTTTT. The chain is built from TRBV6-5 and TRBJ1-4; D ambiguous. Trimming shortened V by 7 bases and J by 4 bases, and 16 bases separated the two germline ends. The CDR3 is 15 amino acids. Germline-derived CDR1 and CDR2 are MNHEY and SVGAGI.

The chain has TRBV19 and TRBJ2-7, with 9 nucleotides matching TRBD1. The V gene end was trimmed by 4 bases and the J gene end by 4 bases; junction bases not matched to a gene: 8. The CDR3 runs 15 residues. Germline assignment: CDR1 LNHDA and CDR2 SQIVND (reference sequence). The CDR3 bases are TGTGCCAGTAGTAGGGGACAGGGAGAATCTTACGAGCAGTACTTC. Residues: CASSRGQGESYEQYF.

This chain's CDR3 is CAISATGTGDQPQHF. In nucleotides, the CDR3 is TGTGCCATCAGTGCCACCGGGACAGGGGATCAGCCCCAGCATTTT. The rearrangement joins TRBV10-3 to TRBJ1-5; 10 bases are a match to TRBD1. The germline V gene has CDR1 ENHRY and CDR2 SYGVKD. The CDR3 has 15 amino acids. The junction had 5 bases not matched to a gene; V was cut back by 4 bases and J by 5 bases.

The genes are TRBV9 and TRBJ1-2; no clear D. The CDR3 runs 13 residues. Per germline, CDR1 SGDLS and CDR2 YYNGEE. V was trimmed by 6 bases and J by 3 bases, leaving 12 bases between them. CDR3 protein: CASTLLGDYGYTF. CDR3 coding DNA: TGTGCCAGCACCCTACTCGGGGACTATGGCTACACCTTC.

The chain links TRBV11-3 to TRBJ2-4, with TRBD1 as a possible D gene (6 bases). V lost 5 bases, J lost 0 bases, and 11 bases lay in between. CDR1 is SGHNT and CDR2 is YENEEA in the germline V gene. This CDR3 contains 15 residues. The CDR3 is CASSGGPGAKNIQYF. As DNA, the CDR3 is TGTGCCAGCAGCGGGGGCCCAGGAGCCAAAAACATTCAGTACTTC.

The rearrangement links TRBV5-1 to TRBJ1-2; possibly TRBD1 for D (6 bases). The CDR3 length is 15 residues. Trimming stripped 2 bases from V and 4 bases from J, with 15 bases between. Germline CDR1 and CDR2: SGHRS and YFSETQ. The CDR3 loop is CASSFSQGEVYGYTF. In DNA, the CDR3 is TGCGCCAGCAGCTTTTCACAGGGAGAGGTCTATGGCTACACCTTC.

The chain couples TRBV5-4 to TRBJ1-6; perhaps TRBD1 as D (5 bases). CDR3 length: 16 residues. The V end was cut by 3 bases, the J end by 5 bases, with 15 bases between. Germline CDR1 and CDR2: SGHNT and YYREEE (reference sequence). CDR3 amino acids: CASSWELQGDNSPLHF. CDR3 sequence (DNA): TGTGCCAGCAGCTGGGAACTGCAGGGCGATAATTCACCCCTCCACTTT.

This chain joins TRBV3-1 (or the pseudogene TRBV3-2) and TRBJ1-5, with a tentative D call TRBD1 (6 bases). CDR3 length: 14 residues. Germline CDR1 LGHDT, CDR2 YNNKEL (reference sequence). V dropped 3 bases and J dropped 6 bases, with 12 bases sitting between them. CDR3 sequence: CASSQTGGGQPQHF. CDR3 sequence (DNA): TGTGCCAGCAGCCAGACAGGAGGGGGTCAGCCCCAGCATTTT.

The V and J genes are TRBV4-1 and TRBJ1-5, with D uncertain. Germline assignment: CDR1 MGHRA and CDR2 YSYEKL. This CDR3 region has 15 residues. Trimming took 3 bases from V and 5 from J, leaving 14 bases between them. The CDR3 sequence is CASSQGNNMDQPQHF. CDR3 DNA: TGCGCCAGCAGCCAGGGTAATAATATGGATCAGCCCCAGCATTTT.

This chain joins TRBV18 and TRBJ2-1; maybe TRBD2 (5 bases). The ends were cut back, 2 bases at V and 3 bases at J, with 17 bases in the middle. The CDR3 is made up of 17 amino acids. The germline V gene has CDR1 KGHSH and CDR2 LQKENI. DNA for the CDR3: TGTGCCAGCTCACCATCGTCCGACGGGGTCTTCTACAATGAGCAGTTCTTC. Amino acids: CASSPSSDGVFYNEQFF.

The chain employs TRBV2 and TRBJ2-2, with 11 bases identical to TRBD2. This CDR3 comprises 14 residues. Trimming cost V 8 bases and J 5 bases; bases outside gene matches: 4. Germline V CDR1 and CDR2: SNHLY, FYNNEI. In DNA form, the CDR3 reads TGTGCCAGCCATGGACTAGCGGGTACCGGGGAGCTGTTTTTT. Translating gives CASHGLAGTGELFF.